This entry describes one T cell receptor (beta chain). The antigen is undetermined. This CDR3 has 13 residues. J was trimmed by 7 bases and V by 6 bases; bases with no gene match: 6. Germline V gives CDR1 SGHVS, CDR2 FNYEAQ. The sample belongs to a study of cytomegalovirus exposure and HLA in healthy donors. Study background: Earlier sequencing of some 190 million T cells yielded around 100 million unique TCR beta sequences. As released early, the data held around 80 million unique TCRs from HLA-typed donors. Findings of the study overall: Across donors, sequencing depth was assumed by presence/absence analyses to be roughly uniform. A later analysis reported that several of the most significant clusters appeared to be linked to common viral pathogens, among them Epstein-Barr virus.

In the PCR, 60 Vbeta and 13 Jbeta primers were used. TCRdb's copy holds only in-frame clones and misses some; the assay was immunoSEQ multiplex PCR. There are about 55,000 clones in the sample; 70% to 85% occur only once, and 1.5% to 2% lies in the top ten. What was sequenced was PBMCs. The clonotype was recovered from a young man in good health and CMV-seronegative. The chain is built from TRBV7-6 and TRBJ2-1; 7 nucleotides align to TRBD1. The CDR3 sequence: CASSSRQGNEQFF. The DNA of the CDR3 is TGTGCCAGCAGTTCCCGACAGGGTAATGAGCAGTTCTTC. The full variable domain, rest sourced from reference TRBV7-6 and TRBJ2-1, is GAGVSQSPRYKVTKRGQDVALRCDPISGHVSLYWYRQALGQGPEFLTYFNYEAQQDKSGLPNDRFSAERPEGSISTLTIQRTEQRDSAMYRCASSSRQGNEQFFGPGTRLTVL.